Sequencing of this TCR beta chain was carried out in a study of blood T cell repertoires in COVID-19. Background on the study: Acute and convalescent COVID-19 specimens originated in the United States, Italy and Spain. PBMCs, B-cell-depleted T cells, or T cells were the source of the cDNA or gDNA that made up the material.

In the original processing: Estimation of nucleated cell counts was performed using reference gene primer amplification. The protocol was immunoSEQ multiplex PCR, while the TCRdb copy is restricted to in-frame clones and leaves out a portion. V and J calls and clone size follow that table, whereas D and trimming were derived from the DNA. The sample contains 150,000 to 180,000 clones, approximately 73% of which appear only once. The clonotype originates from a woman of 80 years or more with acute or convalescent COVID-19. Material: peripheral blood.

CDR3 nucleotide sequence: TGTGCCAGCAGTTACTCGAAAGCGGGAGGCTACGAGCAGTACTTC. As protein: CASSYSKAGGYEQYF. The rearrangement uses TRBV6-6 and TRBJ2-7; 9 bases match TRBD2. The CDR3 runs 15 residues. Germline assignment: CDR1 MNHNY and CDR2 SVGAGI (reference sequence). Trimming cost V 0 bases and J 3 bases; bases outside gene matches: 3.